The entry below describes one TCR beta chain. This receptor's antigen is unknown. Base qualities are not at hand, and no much larger clone is one base apart. These data are taken from a study of shared clonotypes between healthy human individuals (dated by TCRdb to the early 2020s). With respect to the entire study: A few men and a couple of women, aged 18 to 49 years, made up the cohort. Blood TCR repertoires of five healthy adults were deeply sequenced to estimate repertoire size and the extent of clonotype sharing between individuals. Per donor, three plates each were used for CD4 naive and CD4 memory, two for CD8 naive, and one for CD8 memory. Between about 0.9 and 8.9 billion PBMCs per donor were obtained by leukapheresis. To increase sequencing depth and limit assay-specific biases, different laboratories used diverse techniques to prepare libraries and sequence TCR repertoires. Study-wide findings and limitations: Compared with non-shared clonotypes, the clonotypes found in all four sorted-subset donors had higher generation probabilities. Pairwise subsampling indicated that sequencing depth was expected to affect the degree of clonotype sharing among donors. Larger estimated clonotype richness was generally found for naive subsets than for memory subsets. Incomplete sequencing was indicated by rarefaction of sorted-subset datasets, despite the large sequencing depth. Only blood was sampled, and tissue TCR repertoires likely differ from those in blood. Across four donors, approximately 5% of naive CD4, 3% to 3.5% of naive CD8, about 2.3% of memory CD4, and approximately 0.4% of memory CD8 clonotypes were shared. Because the study included a small number of donors, the genetic and exposure-history diversity represented was limited.

Using the deep immunoSEQ assay, multiplex PCR amplified TCR CDR3 regions from genomic DNA. Extracted genomic DNA from each cell subset was spread evenly across all wells of several immunoSEQ 96-well plates, with each plate serving as a replicate. For sorted subsets, about 200 ng genomic DNA, equal to approximately 30,000 T cell genomes, was loaded into each replicate PCR. Purified libraries were quantified with a Qubit 3.0 fluorometer, sized on a Bioanalyzer 2100, and re-quantified with the KAPA Library Quantification kit. A separate single-read 150-cycle Illumina NextSeq 550 flow cell was used to sequence each immunoSEQ 96-well plate. Turning to the authors' computational methods: The immunoSEQ output contained only junctional sequences without quality scores, so filtering could not match that applied to full-length reads. To assign V/J genes and CDR3, sequences were annotated against IMGT germline references using PyIR, a Python wrapper for IgBLAST v1.9. Reads were removed for weak V/J assignments (E-value above 1e-6), missing CDR3, stop codons, out-of-frame junctions, or ambiguous translated residues. V3J clonotypes were defined as sequences sharing an identical inferred V gene, J gene, and CDR3 amino acid sequence. The percentage overlap between two repertoires was calculated by dividing the number of shared unique clonotypes by the size of the smaller repertoire. RTK rarefaction, the Chao1 estimator, and Recon v2.1 estimates of unobserved clonotypes were used to assess repertoire richness. OLGA was used to compute generation probabilities for all TCRbeta clonotypes that the gDNA method yielded from a handful of donors. Drawn from immuneACCESS, this table holds only the in-frame rearrangements with V and J called that TCRdb kept. Clones are partly lost; checked studies trace under half to an unresolved V gene and leave the rest unexplained. V and J calls and clone size are copied from that table; D and trimming were computed from the DNA. The sample profile shows 2 million to 2.5 million clones; approximately 95% of them were found once. Of the sample, roughly 0.13% falls within the top ten clones.

The donors were healthy, HIV-negative adults with no recently reported acute infections or vaccinations. All donors were Caucasian adults living in Nashville, Tennessee, USA. CD4+ T cells were enriched through magnetic negative selection, after which naive cells were positively selected on CD45RA and the remaining negative fraction served as the memory subset. Blood was collected by leukapheresis, and PBMCs were isolated by Ficoll-Histopaque density gradient centrifugation and then cryopreserved in liquid nitrogen vapor phase. Analytical flow cytometry was used to check the purity and quantity of every magnetically sorted T cell population. Each sorted fraction had its genomic DNA isolated and then quantified by UV absorbance on a Nanodrop 2000c. The sequence came from a man between 18 and 35 years old in good health. The specimen was naive CD4+ T cells sorted from blood. The intended sense of this specimen's cell subset or site label: CD45RA+ positively selected.

The nucleotides are TGTGCCAGCAGCGTAGCTACCGGAACTAGCGGGGCACCTCAAGAGACCCAGTACTTC. Its protein product is CASSVATGTSGAPQETQYF. The chain was built from TRBV9 and TRBJ2-5; 10 central nucleotides agree with TRBD2. As encoded in the germline V gene, CDR1 is SGDLS while CDR2 is YYNGEE. From the cysteine through the phenylalanine, the CDR3 covers 19 amino acids. Only the CDR3 portion is preserved as DNA: 57 bases, with reading frame beginning at the first base. For this chain, trimming is 0 bases at the V end and 2 bases at the J end, and the number of junction bases without a gene match is 13.